A single sample gave rise to the 9 T cell receptor beta chains below, sequenced in a study of blood T cell repertoires in COVID-19. Assay used: immunoSEQ multiplex PCR; TCRdb lists only in-frame clones, some missing. The table records 200,000 to 250,000 clones, 86% of them present only once. The sequenced material came from peripheral blood. The receptors come from a man in his 60s with acute or convalescent COVID-19.

V usage is TRBV4-3 and J usage is TRBJ1-4; 7 bases fit TRBD1. The CDR3 extends over 16 amino acids. V was pared by 0 bases and J by 8 bases, with 9 bases of the junction left unmatched. Germline values: CDR1 LGHNA, CDR2 YSLEER. CDR3 in amino acids: CASSQDLAGGREKLFF. CDR3 sequence (DNA): TGCGCCAGCAGCCAAGACCTCGCAGGGGGAAGGGAAAAACTGTTTTTT.

This clone was counted a few times. This chain links TRBV28 with TRBJ1-2, with TRBD1 as a possible D gene (6 bases). V was shortened by 6 bases and J by 3 bases, with 11 bases between the two germline ends. The germline V gene has CDR1 MDHEN and CDR2 SYDVKM. The CDR3 consists of 13 residues. The CDR3 DNA sequence: TGTGCCAGCAGGGGGGACACAGACTATGGCTACACCTTC. Translating gives CASRGDTDYGYTF.

This chain joins TRBV6-5 and TRBJ1-5; D call uncertain. This CDR3 is built from 14 residues. Germline-derived CDR1 and CDR2 are MNHEY and SVGAGI. V was trimmed by 6 bases and J by 1 base, leaving 10 bases between them. CDR3 DNA: TGTGCCAGCAGAAGAACAGCAAGCAATCAGCCCCAGCATTTT. Translated, it gives CASRRTASNQPQHF.

The rearrangement uses TRBV15 and TRBJ2-7; 7 nucleotides agree with TRBD1. The length of the CDR3 is 15 residues. Germline assignment: CDR1 LNHNV and CDR2 YYDKDF (reference sequence). V lost 0 bases and J lost 5; bases outside the gene matches: 7. DNA of the CDR3: TGTGCCACCAGCAGAGATTGGCAGGGGGTCGACGAGCAGTACTTC. This encodes CATSRDWQGVDEQYF. Combining the CDR3 with reference TRBV15 and TRBJ2-7 gives the whole variable domain DAMVIQNPRYQVTQFGKPVTLSCSQTLNHNVMYWYQQKSSQAPKLLFHYYDKDFNNEADTPDNFQSRRPNTSFCFLDIRSPGLGDTAMYLCATSRDWQGVDEQYFGPGTRLTVT.

The V and J genes are TRBV6-5 and TRBJ2-2; D gene uncertain. The germline CDR1 and CDR2 sequences are MNHEY and SVGAGI. Deletions cut 7 bases from V and 1 base from J, with 4 bases between. The CDR3 runs to 12 residues. In DNA form, the CDR3 reads TGTGCCAGCACGAGGAACACCGGGGAGCTGTTTTTT. Its translation: CASTRNTGELFF.

This sequence joins TRBV27 and TRBJ1-2, with 7 nucleotides matching TRBD1. The germline gives CDR1 MNHEY, CDR2 SMNVEV (reference sequence). V shed 5 bases, J shed 1 base, and the junction held 10 bases outside the gene matches. The CDR3 is made up of 16 amino acids. This chain's CDR3 is CASSLSRGSSNYGYTF. The DNA of the CDR3 is TGTGCCAGCAGTCTCTCCAGGGGGTCGAGTAACTATGGCTACACCTTC.

This clone showed up just a few times. This chain uses TRBV12-3 or TRBV12-4 with TRBJ2-2; the D gene is possibly TRBD2 (6 bases). Trimming stripped 6 bases from V and 6 bases from J, with 11 bases between. The CDR3 runs to 13 residues. The CDR3 loop is CASSLGEAGELFF. The CDR3 DNA reads TGTGCCAGCAGCCTCGGGGAGGCCGGGGAGCTGTTTTTT.

The V call is TRBV5-1, the J call TRBJ1-2; D perhaps matches TRBD1 (5 bases). Germline CDR1 reads SGHRS; CDR2 reads YFSETQ. V shed 4 bases and J shed 1 base, with 14 bases lying between them. The CDR3 sequence is 15 residues long. CDR3 protein: CASSPNTTVNYGYTF. DNA of the CDR3: TGCGCCAGCAGCCCAAACACGACAGTTAACTATGGCTACACCTTC.

The V and J genes are TRBV25-1 and TRBJ1-6; D remains ambiguous. This CDR3 has 13 amino acids. V lost 2 bases and J 11 bases, leaving 10 bases between the germline ends. CDR1 is MGHDK, CDR2 SYGVNS, per germline. The CDR3 reads CASSEGPMTPLHF. In DNA, the CDR3 is TGTGCCAGCAGTGAAGGGCCTATGACACCCCTCCACTTT.